This entry describes one TCR beta chain. Its antigen is not known. This sample is part of a study of T cell responses to AZD1222 COVID-19 vaccine. Study information: Second-dose intervals near 4 or 12 weeks were combined. Overall study findings and caveats: White British donors predominated, females outnumbered males, and clonal diversity was possibly underestimated. Reportedly, close to half of spike-specific TCRs are directed against unmutated variant regions. A rise in Spike-specific TCR breadth and depth followed two AZD1222 doses.

Trimming took off 0 bases at V and 5 bases at J, with 8 bases between the two ends. The CDR3 runs 14 residues. Per germline, CDR1 LNHNV and CDR2 YYDKDF (reference sequence). Only in-frame clones appear in the TCRdb table, and some are missing; sequencing was by immunoSEQ multiplex PCR. The table has about 140,000 clones, over 85% seen once. The sequence came from an adult in good health. The chain combines TRBV15 with TRBJ1-5; D may be TRBD1 (5 bases). The sample here was peripheral blood, taken on day 0 of AZD1222 vaccination. In DNA, the CDR3 is TGTGCCACCAGCAGAGAAAGGGACGATCAGCCCCAGCATTTT. As protein: CATSRERDDQPQHF. Full variable domain (remainder filled in from reference TRBV15 and TRBJ1-5): DAMVIQNPRYQVTQFGKPVTLSCSQTLNHNVMYWYQQKSSQAPKLLFHYYDKDFNNEADTPDNFQSRRPNTSFCFLDIRSPGLGDTAMYLCATSRERDDQPQHFGDGTRLSIL.